The present entry profiles one TCR beta chain with its context. These data belong to a study of blood T cell repertoires in COVID-19. At the level of the study: Acute-phase and convalescent COVID-19 samples originated in the United States, Italy and Spain. PBMCs, B-cell-depleted T cells, or T cells were the source of the cDNA or gDNA that made up the material.

The CDR3 is 13 residues long. V lost 3 bases, J lost 3 bases, and 9 bases lay in between. The repertoire was sequenced with immunoSEQ multiplex PCR; TCRdb's copy has only in-frame clones and lacks some. Among some 180,000 clones listed, around 80% were seen once. The J gene is TRBJ2-7, the V gene TRBV12-3 or TRBV12-4, with D possibly being TRBD2 (5 bases). This clonotype originated in a woman in her 70s who had recovered from COVID-19. Sequenced: peripheral blood. DNA of the CDR3: TGTGCCAGCAGTTTCGGACGGGACTACGAGCAGTACTTC. It is translated as CASSFGRDYEQYF.